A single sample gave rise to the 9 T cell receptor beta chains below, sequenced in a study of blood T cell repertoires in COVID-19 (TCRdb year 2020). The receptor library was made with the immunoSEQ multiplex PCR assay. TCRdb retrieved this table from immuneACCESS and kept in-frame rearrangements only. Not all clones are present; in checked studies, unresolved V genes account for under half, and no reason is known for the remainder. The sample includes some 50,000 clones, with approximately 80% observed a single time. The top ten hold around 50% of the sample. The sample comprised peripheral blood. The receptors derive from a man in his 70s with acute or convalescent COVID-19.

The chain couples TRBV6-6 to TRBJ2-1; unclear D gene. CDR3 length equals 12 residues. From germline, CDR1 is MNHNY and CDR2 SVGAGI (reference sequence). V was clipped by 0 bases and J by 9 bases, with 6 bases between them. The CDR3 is CASSYSNGEQFF. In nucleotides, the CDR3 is TGTGCCAGCAGTTACTCGAACGGTGAGCAGTTCTTC.

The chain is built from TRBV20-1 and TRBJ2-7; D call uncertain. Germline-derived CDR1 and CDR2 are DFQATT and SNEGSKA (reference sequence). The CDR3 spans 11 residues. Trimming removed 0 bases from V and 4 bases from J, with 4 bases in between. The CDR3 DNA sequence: TGCAGTGCTAGAGACCTTTACGAGCAGTACTTC. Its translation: CSARDLYEQYF.

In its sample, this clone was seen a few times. The CDR3 protein is CATKEGGEAFF. The DNA for the CDR3 is TGTGCCACCAAGGAGGGAGGGGAAGCTTTCTTT. The V call is TRBV24-1, the J call TRBJ1-1; D gene unclear. V dropped 8 bases and J dropped 8 bases, with 11 bases sitting between them. The CDR3 runs to 11 residues. The V gene's germline CDR1 is KGHDR and CDR2 SFDVKD.

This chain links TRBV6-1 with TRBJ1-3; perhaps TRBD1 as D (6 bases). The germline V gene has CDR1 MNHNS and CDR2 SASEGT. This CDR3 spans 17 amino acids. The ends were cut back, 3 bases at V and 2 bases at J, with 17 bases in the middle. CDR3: CASSDTPQGSTGNTIYF. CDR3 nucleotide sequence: TGTGCCAGCAGTGATACGCCACAGGGAAGCACTGGAAACACCATATATTTT.

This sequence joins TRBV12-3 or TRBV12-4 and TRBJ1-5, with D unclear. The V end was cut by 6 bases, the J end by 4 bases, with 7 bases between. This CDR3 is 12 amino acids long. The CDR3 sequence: CASRWANQPQHF. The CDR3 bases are TGTGCCAGCAGGTGGGCAAATCAGCCCCAGCATTTT.

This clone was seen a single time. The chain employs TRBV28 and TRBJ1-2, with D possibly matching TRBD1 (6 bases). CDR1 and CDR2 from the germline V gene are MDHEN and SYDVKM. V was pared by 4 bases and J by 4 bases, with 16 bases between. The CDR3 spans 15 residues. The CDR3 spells CASSSRDITIYGYTF. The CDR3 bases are TGTGCCAGCAGTTCCCGGGACATAACTATCTATGGCTACACCTTC.

The CDR3 nucleotides read TGTGCCAGCAGCAGACCGGGACAGGCGAACACTGAAGCTTTCTTT. Its translation is CASSRPGQANTEAFF. The V and J genes are TRBV7-8 and TRBJ1-1; TRBD1 agrees at 8 bases. CDR3 length equals 15 residues. Germline values: CDR1 SGHVS, CDR2 FQNEAQ. After removal of 5 bases from V and 1 base from J, the junction contained 6 bases not matched to a gene.

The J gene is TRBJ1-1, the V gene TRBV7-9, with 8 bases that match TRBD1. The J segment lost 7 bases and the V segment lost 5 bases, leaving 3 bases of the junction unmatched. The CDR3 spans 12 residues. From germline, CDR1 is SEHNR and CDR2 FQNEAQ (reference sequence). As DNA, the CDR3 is TGTGCCAGCAGCCCGACAGGGGTTGAAGCTTTCTTT. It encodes CASSPTGVEAFF.

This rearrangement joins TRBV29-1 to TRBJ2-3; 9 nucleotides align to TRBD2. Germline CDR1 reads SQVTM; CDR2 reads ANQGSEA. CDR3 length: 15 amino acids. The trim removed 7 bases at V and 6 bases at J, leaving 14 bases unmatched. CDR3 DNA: TGCAGCGCTGGCGGGCCCAGCGGGGGGTTGGATACGCAGTATTTT. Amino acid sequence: CSAGGPSGGLDTQYF.